This T cell receptor beta chain was observed in a study of shared clonotypes between healthy human individuals. Study as a whole: Each donor's CD4 naive and CD4 memory cells filled three plates apiece, CD8 naive two, and CD8 memory one. Findings of the study overall: The study sampled only blood, and tissue repertoires likely differ. For naive CD4 cells, roughly 5% of clonotypes were shared across a handful of donors.

The table lists this clone with a few counts. The antigen remains unidentified. Trimming took off 1 base at V and 1 base at J, with 10 bases between the two ends. Germline CDR1 SGHTA, CDR2 FQGNSA. This CDR3 has 16 amino acids. The repertoire was sequenced with immunoSEQ multiplex PCR; TCRdb's copy has only in-frame clones and lacks some. The data contain nearly 1 million clones, roughly 72% of them seen just once; the ten biggest clones take up approximately 1.5%. V and J are TRBV7-2 and TRBJ2-2, with D maybe TRBD2 (5 bases). Sequenced input: memory CD4+ T cells sorted from blood. Subset meaning: CD45RA-negative fraction. The receptor was derived from a young man in good health. The CDR3 protein is CASSLGGGLNTGELFF. CDR3 DNA sequence: TGTGCCAGCAGCTTAGGCGGCGGGTTGAACACCGGGGAGCTGTTTTTT. Supplemented by reference TRBV7-2 and TRBJ2-2, the full variable domain reads GAGVSQSPSNKVTEKGKDVELRCDPISGHTALYWYRQSLGQGLEFLIYFQGNSAPDKSGLPSDRFSAERTGGSVSTLTIQRTQQEDSAVYLCASSLGGGLNTGELFFGEGSRLTVL.